This paragraph covers one TCR beta chain sequence. The clone's antigen remains unknown. No much larger clone exists at a distance of one base, and base qualities are not known. Libraries were built with RT-PCR. Instrument on record: NextSeq 550. Clones were called with MiXCR by TCRdb after fastp trimmed the public reads at Q25, and only in-frame beta chains were retained. Identical CDR3 protein sequences are pooled into one entry, listed with their most common genes and DNA. Across this sample there are 920,000 or so distinct CDR3 sequences, with about a sixth seen only once. The ten largest clones add up to about 6% of the sample. The data stem from a study of patients and donors after allogeneic stem cell transplantation (dated by TCRdb to 2020 to 2021). The sample consisted of blood, either unsorted or a sorted T cell fraction (not recorded which). This clonotype was obtained from a human donor who was either an allogeneic HSCT recipient or a stem cell or donor lymphocyte infusion donor (not recorded which). It is not recorded whose cells these are; they may come from a transplant donor.

The CDR3 sequence is CASSNPVAGGRYGGYTF. The DNA reads as follows: TGTGCCAGCAGTAACCCTGTCGCGGGGGGTCGGTACGGTGGCTACACCTTC. Here the chain combines TRBV6-1 and TRBJ1-2; the D gene is possibly TRBD1, with 5 bases matching. V and J lose 5 bases and 7 bases, and a span of 26 bases separates them. The CDR1 and CDR2 encoded by the germline V gene are MNHNS and SASEGT. From cysteine to phenylalanine, the CDR3 is 17 amino acids long. Just CDR3 DNA is preserved here, 51 bases in frame from base 1.